These T cell receptor beta chains were read from a single sample in a study of OX40 agonist ivuxolimab in advanced cancers. The method was immunoSEQ multiplex PCR; TCRdb's version includes in-frame clones alone and lacks a portion of them. The sample has approximately 74,000 clones; 75% to 95% are singletons. Specimen: CD4+ or CD8+ T cells sorted from blood, collected in a trial of the OX40 agonist ivuxolimab. The receptors were gathered from an adult with an advanced solid tumor such as melanoma, head and neck, liver or kidney cancer. The CDR3 runs from the conserved cysteine through the conserved F or W. Each record gives: V gene, J gene, clone size, D gene, CDR3 DNA, CDR3 protein. A D gene is named only where the DNA matches it firmly. The size of a clone is reported for some rows only, either as once, few or many, or as a class for expanded clones.

TRBV21-1	TRBJ1-4	NA	NA	TGTGCCAGCAGGACAACTAATGAAAAACTGTTTTTT	CASRTTNEKLFF
TRBV27	TRBJ2-5	NA	TRBD2	TGTGCCAGCAGTTCGTGGAGTAGCGGGACTCTGGAGACCCAGTACTTC	CASSSWSSGTLETQYF
TRBV7-8	TRBJ2-3	NA	TRBD2	TGTGCCAGCAGCTTAGCGGGCGGGAGGACAGATACGCAGTATTTT	CASSLAGGRTDTQYF
TRBV19	TRBJ1-5	NA	NA	TGTGCCAGTTCCAGTGGGAATAGCAATCAGCCCCAGCATTTT	CASSSGNSNQPQHF
TRBV5-1	TRBJ2-1	NA	NA	TGCGCCAGCAGCTTACGGGGGGACAGCTCCTACAATGAGCAGTTCTTC	CASSLRGDSSYNEQFF
TRBV28	TRBJ2-7	few	NA	TGTGCCAGCACCCTGGGGCCGGAGTCATCCTACGAGCAGTACTTC	CASTLGPESSYEQYF
TRBV5-8	TRBJ1-2	NA	NA	TGTGCCAGCAGCTTGGGGGGGATGGGGATCGCTGGCTACACCTTC	CASSLGGMGIAGYTF
TRBV11-3	TRBJ2-1	once	NA	TGTGCCAGCAGCGCGGCTGGCGGGGCGGTCTCCTACAATGAGCAGTTCTTC	CASSAAGGAVSYNEQFF
TRBV19	TRBJ2-5	NA	NA	TGTGCCAGTAGTATCCGGTTAAAAGAGACCCAGTACTTC	CASSIRLKETQYF
TRBV28	TRBJ2-7	NA	NA	TGTGCCAGCAGTTTATTAGACAGGACTACCTACGAGCAGTACTTC	CASSLLDRTTYEQYF
TRBV30	TRBJ1-1	NA	NA	TGTGCCTGGAGTGGCGCACGGGGCACTGAAGCTTTCTTT	CAWSGARGTEAFF
TRBV7-8	TRBJ2-2	NA	NA	TGTGCCAGCAGCTCGCCCTGGACCGGGGAGCTGTTTTTT	CASSSPWTGELFF
TRBV28	TRBJ2-2	NA	NA	TGTGCCAGCAGTTTTACCAGCGGGTACACCGGGGAGCTGTTTTTT	CASSFTSGYTGELFF
TRBV11-2	TRBJ1-2	once	NA	TGTGCCAGCAGCTTAGGCCAGATCTATGGCTACACCTTC	CASSLGQIYGYTF
TRBV6-1	TRBJ2-1	few	TRBD2	TGTGCCGGTCCCGGGCTAGCGGGAGAGTTCAATGAGCAGTTCTTC	CAGPGLAGEFNEQFF
TRBV29-1	TRBJ2-7	NA	NA	TGCAGCGTTGGCCAGGGTAGATACGAGCAGTACTTC	CSVGQGRYEQYF
TRBV20-1	TRBJ2-1	NA	NA	TGCAGTGCTAGGCTAGAGGTCCTGTTCTTC	CSARLEVLFF
TRBV11-3	TRBJ2-5	NA	NA	TGTGCCAGCAGCAAGGAGGGAGATACGGAGACCCAGTACTTC	CASSKEGDTETQYF
TRBV5-1	TRBJ2-1	NA	NA	TGCGCCAGCACCCCAGGAACCGGGCATGAGCAGTTCTTC	CASTPGTGHEQFF
TRBV18	TRBJ2-1	NA	NA	TGTGCCAGCTCACCATCGCTCAACAATGAGCAGTTCTTC	CASSPSLNNEQFF
TRBV5-4	TRBJ2-7	NA	TRBD2	TGTGCCAGCAGATCGTTGACTAGCGGCAATTACGAGCAGTACTTC	CASRSLTSGNYEQYF
TRBV11-2	TRBJ2-5	NA	NA	TGTGCCAGCAGCTTCTGGCAGCAAGAGACCCAGTACTTC	CASSFWQQETQYF
TRBV5-6	TRBJ2-5	NA	NA	TGTGCCAGCAGCTTGGTTTTGGGGGGAGGAGAGACCCAGTACTTC	CASSLVLGGGETQYF
TRBV5-4	TRBJ2-2	NA	NA	TGTGCCACCGCCCCTCGTGCAGGGAACACCGGGGAGCTGTTTTTT	CATAPRAGNTGELFF
TRBV10-3	TRBJ2-7	NA	NA	TGTGCCATCAGTGAGTCGTCCTTTTCCTACGAGCAGTACTTC	CAISESSFSYEQYF
TRBV7-3	TRBJ2-7	few	NA	TGTGCCAGCAGCCCGCGAGCGGGTACCTACTACGAGCAGTACTTC	CASSPRAGTYYEQYF
TRBV6-5	TRBJ2-7	NA	TRBD2	TGTGCCAGCAGCGATAGCGGGAGCGAGCAGTACTTC	CASSDSGSEQYF
TRBV28	TRBJ2-4	NA	NA	TGTGCCAGCAGTATGGGAGCCAAAAACATTCAGTACTTC	CASSMGAKNIQYF
TRBV4-3	TRBJ2-2	NA	NA	TGCGCCAGCAGCCAAGATTTTATGGCCGGGGAGCTGTTTTTT	CASSQDFMAGELFF
TRBV25-1	TRBJ2-7	NA	TRBD1	TGTGCCAGCAGTACCACCGGGACAGGGGGCGAGCAGTACTTC	CASSTTGTGGEQYF
TRBV12-5	TRBJ2-3	NA	NA	TGTGCTAGTGGTTTCATTTCTCGGAATCGGGGCAGGGGCATCGTAGCAGATACGCAGTATTTT	CASGFISRNRGRGIVADTQYF
TRBV10-3	TRBJ2-3	NA	NA	TGTGCCATGAGGGACACAAGATACACAGATACGCAGTATTTT	CAMRDTRYTDTQYF
TRBV5-6	TRBJ2-5	NA	TRBD2	TGTGCCAGCAGCTTGGACACTAGCGGGAGCGGAGAGACCCAGTACTTC	CASSLDTSGSGETQYF
TRBV5-1	TRBJ1-1	NA	NA	TGCGCCAGCAGCTTGGAAGGCACCATTGGTCAAGCTTTCTTT	CASSLEGTIGQAFF
TRBV10-3	TRBJ2-5	NA	NA	TGTGCCATCAGTGACAGGGAAGAGACCCAGTACTTC	CAISDREETQYF
TRBV5-1	TRBJ2-7	NA	NA	TGCGCCAGCTCCTTCGTATTGGCCGGCGGCGAGCAGTACTTC	CASSFVLAGGEQYF